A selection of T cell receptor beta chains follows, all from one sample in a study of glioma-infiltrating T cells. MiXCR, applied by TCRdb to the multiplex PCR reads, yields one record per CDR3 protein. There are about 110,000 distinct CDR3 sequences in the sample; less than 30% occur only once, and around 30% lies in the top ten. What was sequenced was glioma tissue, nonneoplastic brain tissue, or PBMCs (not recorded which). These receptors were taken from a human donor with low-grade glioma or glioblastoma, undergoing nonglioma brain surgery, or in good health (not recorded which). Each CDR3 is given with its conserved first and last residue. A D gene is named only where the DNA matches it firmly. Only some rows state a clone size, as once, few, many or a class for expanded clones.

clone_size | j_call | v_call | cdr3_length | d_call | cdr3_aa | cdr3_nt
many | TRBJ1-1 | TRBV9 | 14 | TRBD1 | CASTRTGKETEAFF | TGTGCCAGCACGCGGACAGGGAAGGAAACTGAAGCTTTCTTT
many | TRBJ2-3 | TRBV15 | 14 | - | CATSSGGYTDTQYF | TGTGCCACCAGCAGTGGGGGGTACACAGATACGCAGTATTTT
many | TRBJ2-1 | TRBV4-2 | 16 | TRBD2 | CASSQANREEGNEQFF | TGTGCCAGCAGCCAAGCAAACCGGGAGGAGGGAAATGAGCAGTTCTTC
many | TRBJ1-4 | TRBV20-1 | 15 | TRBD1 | CSATRDRGPNEKLFF | TGCAGTGCGACTCGGGACAGGGGCCCTAATGAAAAACTGTTTTTT
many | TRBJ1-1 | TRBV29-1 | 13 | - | CSAAEGTNTEAFF | TGCAGCGCCGCAGAAGGGACGAACACTGAAGCTTTCTTT
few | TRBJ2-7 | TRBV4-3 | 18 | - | CASSQVGLGPSLTYEQYF | TGCGCCAGCAGCCAAGTGGGTCTTGGGCCCAGCCTAACCTACGAGCAGTACTTC
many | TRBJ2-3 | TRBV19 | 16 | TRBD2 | CASSPLAGGATDTQYF | TGTGCCAGTAGTCCCCTAGCGGGAGGGGCCACAGATACGCAGTATTTT
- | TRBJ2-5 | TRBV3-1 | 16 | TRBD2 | CASSRRTSGREGTQYF | TGTGCCAGCAGCCGTCGGACTAGCGGGAGAGAAGGGACCCAGTACTTC
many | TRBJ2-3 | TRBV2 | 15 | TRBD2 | CASSQTSGRTDTQYF | TGTGCCAGCAGTCAGACTAGCGGCCGCACAGATACGCAGTATTTT
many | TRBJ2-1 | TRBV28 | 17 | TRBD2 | CASSLLLAGSSYNEQFF | TGTGCCAGCAGTTTACTCCTAGCGGGAAGCTCCTACAATGAGCAGTTCTTC
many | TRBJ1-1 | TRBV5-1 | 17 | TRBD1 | CASSTGQGAIPNTEAFF | TGCGCCAGCAGCACCGGACAGGGTGCAATCCCGAACACTGAAGCTTTCTTT
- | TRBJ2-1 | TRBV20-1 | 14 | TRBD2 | CSQLPSGTRNEQFF | TGCAGCCAACTACCATCCGGGACTAGGAATGAGCAGTTCTTC
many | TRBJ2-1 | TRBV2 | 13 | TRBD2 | CASRLAGNNEQFF | TGTGCCAGCAGACTAGCGGGAAATAATGAGCAGTTCTTC
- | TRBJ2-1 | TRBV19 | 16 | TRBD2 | CASSIGVTSGYNEQFF | TGTGCCAGTAGTATAGGGGTGACTAGCGGCTACAATGAGCAGTTCTTC
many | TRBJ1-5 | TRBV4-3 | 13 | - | CASSQGRDQPQHF | TGCGCCAGCAGCCAAGGAAGAGATCAGCCCCAGCATTTT
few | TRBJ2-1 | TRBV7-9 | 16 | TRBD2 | CASSSGPGGPYNEQFF | TGTGCCAGCAGCTCGGGCCCGGGGGGGCCTTACAATGAGCAGTTCTTC
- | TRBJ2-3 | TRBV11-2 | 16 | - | CASSHRQGKLTDTQYF | TGTGCCAGCAGCCACCGGCAGGGCAAACTGACAGATACGCAGTATTTT
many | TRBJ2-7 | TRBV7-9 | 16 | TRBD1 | CASSSPGQGASYEQYF | TGTGCCAGCAGCTCACCCGGACAGGGGGCTTCCTACGAGCAGTACTTC
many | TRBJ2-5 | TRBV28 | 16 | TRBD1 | CASGIVQGVPEATQYF | TGTGCCAGCGGAATTGTCCAGGGGGTCCCGGAGGCGACCCAGTACTTC
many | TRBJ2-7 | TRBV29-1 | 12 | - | CSVILANYEQYF | TGCAGCGTTATCCTAGCTAACTACGAGCAGTACTTC